The clone carrying this T cell receptor beta chain is labeled medium-sized. Every cDNA TCR molecule received its own unique molecular identifier. One entry per CDR3 protein, called by TCRdb with MiXCR from the 5' RACE reads. The sample has about 5,800 distinct CDR3 sequences; less than 15% are singletons. The time point was: sample taken at primary tumor resection. There were 72 donors, all of them untreated patients with early-stage non-small cell lung cancer. CDR3 length: 14 amino acids. In germline, CDR1 is SEHNR, CDR2 FQNEAQ (reference sequence). Trimming took 5 bases from V and 12 from J, leaving 19 bases between them. This record comes from a study of spatial heterogeneity in lung cancer. Study summary: Detection of beta-chain sequences consistently exceeded that of alpha-chain sequences.

The input for sequencing was normal lung tissue next to the tumor, taken at surgery. This clonotype was obtained from a female donor with early-stage non-small cell lung cancer. The chain combines TRBV7-9 with TRBJ1-4; D not resolved. CDR3 coding DNA: TGTGCCAGCAGCCCCCGAGGAGAAGAGGTAGAACTGTTTTTT. Encoded protein: CASSPRGEEVELFF. The full variable domain, rest sourced from reference TRBV7-9 and TRBJ1-4, is DTGVSQNPRHKITKRGQNVTFRCDPISEHNRLYWYRQTLGQGPEFLTYFQNEAQLEKSRLLSDRFSAERPKGSFSTLEIQRTEQGDSAMYLCASSPRGEEVELFFGSGTQLSVL.